This T cell receptor (beta chain) emerged from a study of blood T cells in healthy people across ages. Study results and caveats: Unsorted PBMCs blocked a conclusive comparison of naive and antigen-experienced cells. In long-lived donors, naive CD4+ cell counts and diversity exceeded those of aged donors. No one knew whether donors had CMV, which possibly confounded expanded clonotype changes.

Germline V gives CDR1 SGHTA, CDR2 FQGNSA. The CDR3 sequence is 14 residues long. This clonotype was found a few times. Its antigen is not known. A second about 6 to 12 cycle PCR used barcoded and J-beta primers. A template-switch adaptor containing 12 random nucleotides labeled each cDNA molecule. A single record per CDR3 protein comes from TCRdb applying MiXCR to the 5' RACE reads. The table shows fewer than 2,000,000 distinct CDR3 sequences, with about 39% occurring only once. The chain is built from TRBV7-2 and TRBJ2-1; a weak D match, TRBD1 (6 bases). TRBJ2-7 explains the end of the DNA better; the J call may be wrong. The source of this sequence is a human donor in good health. Input material: blood. Here the CDR3 DNA reads TGTGCCAGCAGCTTCGGGCAGGGGTGGGAGGAGCAGTACTTC. Protein sequence: CASSFGQGWEEQYF.